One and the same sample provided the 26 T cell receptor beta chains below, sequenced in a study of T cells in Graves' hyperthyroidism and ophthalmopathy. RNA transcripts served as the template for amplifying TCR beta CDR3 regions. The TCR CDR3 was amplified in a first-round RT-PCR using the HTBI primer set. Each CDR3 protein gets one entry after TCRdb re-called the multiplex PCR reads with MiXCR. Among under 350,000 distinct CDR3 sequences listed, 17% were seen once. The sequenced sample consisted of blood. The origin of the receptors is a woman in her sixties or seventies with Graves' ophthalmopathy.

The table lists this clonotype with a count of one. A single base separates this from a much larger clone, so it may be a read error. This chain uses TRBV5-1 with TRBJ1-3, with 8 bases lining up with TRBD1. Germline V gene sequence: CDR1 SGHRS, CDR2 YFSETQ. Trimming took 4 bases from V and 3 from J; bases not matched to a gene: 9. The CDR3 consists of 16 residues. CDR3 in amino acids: CASSVGPGGSGNTIYF. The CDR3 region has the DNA TGCGCCAGCAGCGTGGGGCCAGGGGGCAGTGGAAACACCATATATTTT.

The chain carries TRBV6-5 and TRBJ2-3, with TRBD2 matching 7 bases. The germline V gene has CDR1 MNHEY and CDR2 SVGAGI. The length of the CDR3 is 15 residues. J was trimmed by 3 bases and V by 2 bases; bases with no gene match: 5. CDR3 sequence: CASSYGGVGTDTQYF. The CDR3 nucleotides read TGTGCCAGCAGTTACGGGGGGGTGGGTACAGATACGCAGTATTTT.

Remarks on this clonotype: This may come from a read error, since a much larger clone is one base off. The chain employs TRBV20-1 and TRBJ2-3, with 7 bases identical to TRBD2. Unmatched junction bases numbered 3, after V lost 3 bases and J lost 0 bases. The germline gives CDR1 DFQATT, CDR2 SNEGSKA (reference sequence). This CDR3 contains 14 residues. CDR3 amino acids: CSASDSGSTDTQYF. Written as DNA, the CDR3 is TGCAGTGCTAGTGATAGCGGGAGCACAGATACGCAGTATTTT.

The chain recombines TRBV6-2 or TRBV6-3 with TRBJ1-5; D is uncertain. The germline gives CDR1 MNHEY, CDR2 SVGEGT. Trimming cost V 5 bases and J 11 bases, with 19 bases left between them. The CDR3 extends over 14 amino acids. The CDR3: CASSHRPPLLAQHF. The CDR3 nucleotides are TGTGCCAGCAGTCACCGACCCCCATTGTTAGCCCAGCATTTT.

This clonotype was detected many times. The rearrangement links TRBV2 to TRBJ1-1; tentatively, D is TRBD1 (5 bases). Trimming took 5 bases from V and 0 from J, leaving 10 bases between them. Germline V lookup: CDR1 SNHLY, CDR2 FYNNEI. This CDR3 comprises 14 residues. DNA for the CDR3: TGTGCCAGCAGTCGGGACGTCATGAACACTGAAGCTTTCTTT. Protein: CASSRDVMNTEAFF.

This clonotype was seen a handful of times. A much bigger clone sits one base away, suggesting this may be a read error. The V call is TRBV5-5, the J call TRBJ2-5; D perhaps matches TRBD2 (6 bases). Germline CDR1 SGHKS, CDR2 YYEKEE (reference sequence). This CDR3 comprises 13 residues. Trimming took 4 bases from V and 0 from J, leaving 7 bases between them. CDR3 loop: CASSGGDQETQYF. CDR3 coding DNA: TGTGCCAGCAGCGGAGGGGACCAAGAGACCCAGTACTTC.

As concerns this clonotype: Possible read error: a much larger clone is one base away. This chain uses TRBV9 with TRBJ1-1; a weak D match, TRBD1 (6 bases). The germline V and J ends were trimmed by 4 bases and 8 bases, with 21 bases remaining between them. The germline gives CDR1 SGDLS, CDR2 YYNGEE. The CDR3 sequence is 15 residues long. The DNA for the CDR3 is TGTGCCAGCAGCATAGATCTTGTGGCAGGGGAAGAAGCTTTCTTT. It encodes CASSIDLVAGEEAFF.

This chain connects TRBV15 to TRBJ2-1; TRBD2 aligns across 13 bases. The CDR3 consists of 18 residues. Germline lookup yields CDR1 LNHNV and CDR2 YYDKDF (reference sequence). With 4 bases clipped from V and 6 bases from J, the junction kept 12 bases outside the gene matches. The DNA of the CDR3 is TGTGCCACCAGCACAGGACTAGCGGGAGTGGTCCAGAGCAATGAGCAGTTCTTC. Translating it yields CATSTGLAGVVQSNEQFF.

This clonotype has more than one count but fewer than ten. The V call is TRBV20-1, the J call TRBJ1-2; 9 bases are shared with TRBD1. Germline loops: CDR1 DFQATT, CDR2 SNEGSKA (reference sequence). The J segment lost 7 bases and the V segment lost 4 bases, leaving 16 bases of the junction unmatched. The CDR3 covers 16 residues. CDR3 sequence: CSATNYLTGGAGGYTF. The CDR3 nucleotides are TGCAGTGCTACTAATTACCTTACAGGGGGCGCGGGTGGCTACACCTTC.

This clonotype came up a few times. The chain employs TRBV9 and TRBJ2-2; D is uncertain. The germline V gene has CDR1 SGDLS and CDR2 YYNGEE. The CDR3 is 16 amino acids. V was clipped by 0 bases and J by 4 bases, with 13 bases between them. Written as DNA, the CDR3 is TGTGCCAGCAGCGTAGAAGGAAGGCTAAGCACCGGGGAGCTGTTTTTT. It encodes CASSVEGRLSTGELFF.

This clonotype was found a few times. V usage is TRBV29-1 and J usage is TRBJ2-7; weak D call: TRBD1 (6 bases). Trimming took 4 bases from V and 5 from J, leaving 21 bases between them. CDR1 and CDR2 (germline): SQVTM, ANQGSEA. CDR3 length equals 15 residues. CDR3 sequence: CSVVTLQGPTDEQYF. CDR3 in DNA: TGCAGCGTTGTTACCCTACAGGGACCCACGGACGAGCAGTACTTC.

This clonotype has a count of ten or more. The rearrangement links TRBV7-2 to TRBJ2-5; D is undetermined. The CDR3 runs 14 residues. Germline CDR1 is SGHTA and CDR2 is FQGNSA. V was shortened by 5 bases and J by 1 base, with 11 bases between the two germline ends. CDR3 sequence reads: CASSPSSVQETQYF. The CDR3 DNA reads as TGTGCCAGCAGCCCCTCTTCGGTCCAAGAGACCCAGTACTTC. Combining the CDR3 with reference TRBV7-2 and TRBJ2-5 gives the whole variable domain GAGVSQSPSNKVTEKGKDVELRCDPISGHTALYWYRQSLGQGLEFLIYFQGNSAPDKSGLPSDRFSAERTGGSVSTLTIQRTQQEDSAVYLCASSPSSVQETQYFGPGTRLLVL.

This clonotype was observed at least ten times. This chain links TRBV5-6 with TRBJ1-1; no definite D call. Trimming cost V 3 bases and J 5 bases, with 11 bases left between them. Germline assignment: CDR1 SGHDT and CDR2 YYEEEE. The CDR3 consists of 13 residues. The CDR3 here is CASSWTPLTEAFF. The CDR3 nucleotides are TGTGCCAGCAGCTGGACTCCCCTTACTGAAGCTTTCTTT.

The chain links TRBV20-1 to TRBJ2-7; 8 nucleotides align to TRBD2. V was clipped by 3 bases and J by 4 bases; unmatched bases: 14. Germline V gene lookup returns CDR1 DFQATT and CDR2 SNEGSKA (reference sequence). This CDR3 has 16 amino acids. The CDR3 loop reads CSASPWGSGRAYEQYF. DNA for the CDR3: TGCAGTGCTAGTCCCTGGGGGAGCGGGAGAGCTTACGAGCAGTACTTC.

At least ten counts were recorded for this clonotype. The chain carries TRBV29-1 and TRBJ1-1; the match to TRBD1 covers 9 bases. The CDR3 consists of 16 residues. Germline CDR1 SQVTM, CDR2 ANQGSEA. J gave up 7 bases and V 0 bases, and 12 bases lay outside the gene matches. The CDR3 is CSVEEKQDRGRREAFF. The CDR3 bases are TGCAGCGTTGAAGAGAAGCAGGACAGGGGTCGGCGTGAAGCTTTCTTT.

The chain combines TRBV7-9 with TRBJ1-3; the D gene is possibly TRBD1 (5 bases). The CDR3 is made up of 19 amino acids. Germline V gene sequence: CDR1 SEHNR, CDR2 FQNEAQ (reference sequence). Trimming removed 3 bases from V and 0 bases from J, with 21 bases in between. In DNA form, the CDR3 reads TGTGCCAGCAGCTTTGCCCCGGGCAGGGCCAAACTCTCTGGAAACACCATATATTTT. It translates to CASSFAPGRAKLSGNTIYF.

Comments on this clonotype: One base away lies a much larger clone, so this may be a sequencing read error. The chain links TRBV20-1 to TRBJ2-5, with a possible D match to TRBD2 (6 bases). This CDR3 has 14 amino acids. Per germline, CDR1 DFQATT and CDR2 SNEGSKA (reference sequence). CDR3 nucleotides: TGCAGTGCTAGCTCAGCGGGTATTCAAGGGACCCAGTACTTC. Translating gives CSASSAGIQGTQYF.

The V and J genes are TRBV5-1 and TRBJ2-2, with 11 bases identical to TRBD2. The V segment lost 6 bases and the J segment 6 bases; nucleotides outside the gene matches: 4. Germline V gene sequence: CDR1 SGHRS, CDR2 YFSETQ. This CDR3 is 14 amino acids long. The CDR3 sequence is CASKLAGGPGELFF. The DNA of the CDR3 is TGCGCCAGCAAGTTAGCGGGGGGGCCCGGGGAGCTGTTTTTT.

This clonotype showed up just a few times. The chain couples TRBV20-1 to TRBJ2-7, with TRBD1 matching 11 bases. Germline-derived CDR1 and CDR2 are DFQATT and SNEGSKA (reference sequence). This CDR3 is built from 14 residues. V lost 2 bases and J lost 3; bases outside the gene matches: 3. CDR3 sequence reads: CSARRGQGGYEQYF. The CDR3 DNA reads TGCAGTGCTAGAAGGGGACAGGGGGGCTACGAGCAGTACTTC.

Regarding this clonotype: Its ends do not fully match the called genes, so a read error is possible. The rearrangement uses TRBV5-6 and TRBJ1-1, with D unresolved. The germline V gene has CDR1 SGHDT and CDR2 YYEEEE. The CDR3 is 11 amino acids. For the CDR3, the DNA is TGTTCCAGCAGCTACGGAATTGAAGCTTTCTTT. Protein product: CSSSYGIEAFF.

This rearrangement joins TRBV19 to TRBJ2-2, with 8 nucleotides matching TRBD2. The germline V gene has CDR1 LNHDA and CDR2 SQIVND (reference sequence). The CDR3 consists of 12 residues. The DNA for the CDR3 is TGTGCAGCCGACGGGGGGGCGGGGGAGCTGTTTTTT. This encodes CAADGGAGELFF.

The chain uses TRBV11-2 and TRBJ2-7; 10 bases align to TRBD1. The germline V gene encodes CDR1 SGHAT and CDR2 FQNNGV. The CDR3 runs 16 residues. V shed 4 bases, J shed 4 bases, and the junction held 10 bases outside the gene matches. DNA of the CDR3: TGTGCCAGCAGCTCCGGCCAGACAGGGGGCAAGTACGAGCAGTACTTC. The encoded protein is CASSSGQTGGKYEQYF. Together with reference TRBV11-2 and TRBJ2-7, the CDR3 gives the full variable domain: EAGVAQSPRYKIIEKRQSVAFWCNPISGHATLYWYQQILGQGPKLLIQFQNNGVVDDSQLPKDRFSAERLKGVDSTLKIQPAKLEDSAVYLCASSSGQTGGKYEQYFGPGTRLTVT.

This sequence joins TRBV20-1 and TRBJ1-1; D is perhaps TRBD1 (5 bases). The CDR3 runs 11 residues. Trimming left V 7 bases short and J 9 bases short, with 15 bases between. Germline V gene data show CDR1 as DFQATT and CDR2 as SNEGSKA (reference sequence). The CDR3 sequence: CSVDDSSQAFF. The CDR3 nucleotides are TGCAGTGTAGACGACAGCTCTCAAGCTTTCTTT.

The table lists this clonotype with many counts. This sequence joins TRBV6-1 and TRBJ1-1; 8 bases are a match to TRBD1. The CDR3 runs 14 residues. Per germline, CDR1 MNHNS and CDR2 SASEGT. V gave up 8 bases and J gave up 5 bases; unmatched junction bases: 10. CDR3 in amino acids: CASHPGGIITEAFF. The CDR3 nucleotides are TGTGCCAGCCACCCAGGGGGCATTATAACTGAAGCTTTCTTT.

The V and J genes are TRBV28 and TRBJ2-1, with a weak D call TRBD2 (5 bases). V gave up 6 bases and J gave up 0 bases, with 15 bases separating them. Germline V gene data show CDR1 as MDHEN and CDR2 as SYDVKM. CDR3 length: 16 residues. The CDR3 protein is CASSDPGVSSYNEQFF. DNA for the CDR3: TGTGCCAGCAGCGATCCCGGGGTGAGCTCCTACAATGAGCAGTTCTTC.

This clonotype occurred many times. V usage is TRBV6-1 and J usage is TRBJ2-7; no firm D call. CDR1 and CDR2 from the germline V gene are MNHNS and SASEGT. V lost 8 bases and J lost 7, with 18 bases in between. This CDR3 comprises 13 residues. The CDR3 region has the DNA TGTGCCAGCCTGGACGGAATACGACTGGAGCAGTACTTC. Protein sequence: CASLDGIRLEQYF.